This entry lists 22 T cell receptor beta chains sequenced from one sample in a study of blood T cells in healthy people across ages. With a J-beta primer mix and a sample-barcoded 5' primer, a second PCR ran about 7 to 12 cycles. TCRdb passed the 5' RACE reads through MiXCR, listing each CDR3 protein once. The sample includes a few hundred thousand distinct CDR3 sequences, roughly half of them seen just once. Input material: blood. These receptors were collected from a man in his fifties or sixties in good health.

This clonotype was found once. The CDR3 is CASSSLFNNEQFF. The CDR3 DNA reads TGCGCCAGCAGCTCCCTTTTCAACAATGAGCAGTTCTTC. The chain uses TRBV5-1 and TRBJ2-1; D uncertain. The CDR3 runs 13 residues. Per the germline V gene, CDR1 is SGHRS and CDR2 is YFSETQ. V gave up 3 bases and J gave up 5 bases, with 9 bases separating them.

This clonotype appeared a few times. The rearrangement links TRBV5-1 to TRBJ2-1; TRBD2 might be the D (7 bases). Between the trimmed V and J ends, which lost 5 bases and 4 bases, there was a span of 22 bases. The CDR3 covers 17 residues. Germline CDR1 is SGHRS and CDR2 is YFSETQ. The CDR3 nucleotides read TGCGCCAGCAGTTCCAGCACCGGACTAGGGGGATACAATGAGCAGTTCTTC. It translates to CASSSSTGLGGYNEQFF.

This chain joins TRBV6-2 or TRBV6-3 and TRBJ1-3, with unresolved D. The CDR3 contains 15 residues. The V gene lost 6 bases and the J gene lost 0 bases, with 12 bases spanning the gap. Germline loops: CDR1 MNHEY, CDR2 SVGEGT. CDR3 sequence reads: CASRRTESSGNTIYF. Here the CDR3 DNA reads TGTGCCAGCAGAAGGACGGAGAGCTCTGGAAACACCATATATTTT.

This chain links TRBV7-2 with TRBJ2-6; TRBD2 matches at 11 bases. With V trimmed by 5 bases and J by 0 bases, 6 bases remained unmatched. This CDR3 spans 18 amino acids. The germline V gene has CDR1 SGHTA and CDR2 FQGNSA. DNA for the CDR3: TGTGCCAGCAGCGCCTGGACTAGCGGGCCCTCTGGGGCCAACGTCCTGACTTTC. It codes for CASSAWTSGPSGANVLTF.

This clonotype was detected only a few times. This chain connects TRBV5-1 to TRBJ2-1; 8 bases line up with TRBD1. J gave up 2 bases and V 0 bases, and 1 base lay outside the gene matches. Germline loops: CDR1 SGHRS, CDR2 YFSETQ. This CDR3 has 15 residues. The CDR3 coding sequence is TGCGCCAGCAGCTTGGGACAGGGGACCTACAATGAGCAGTTCTTC. Its translation is CASSLGQGTYNEQFF.

There are a few counts of this clonotype. V and J are TRBV12-3 or TRBV12-4 and TRBJ2-5, with 7 bases identical to TRBD1. The length of the CDR3 is 14 residues. V shed 5 bases, J shed 5 bases, and the junction held 8 bases outside the gene matches. In DNA form, the CDR3 reads TGTGCCAGCAGTACGACGGACAGGATTGAGACCCAGTACTTC. This codes for CASSTTDRIETQYF.

The chain is built from TRBV20-1 and TRBJ2-6; a weak D match, TRBD2 (5 bases). V was clipped by 6 bases and J by 4 bases, with 16 bases between them. The CDR3 is 15 residues long. Germline V lookup: CDR1 DFQATT, CDR2 SNEGSKA (reference sequence). The CDR3 loop is CSAKGGGPGANVLTF. CDR3 coding DNA: TGCAGTGCCAAAGGAGGCGGTCCCGGGGCCAACGTCCTGACTTTC.

This clonotype was found once. The chain has TRBV10-1 and TRBJ2-7; the D gene is possibly TRBD1 (6 bases). The germline V and J ends were trimmed by 6 bases and 0 bases, with 24 bases remaining between them. There are 18 residues in the CDR3. CDR1 and CDR2 from the germline V gene are WNHNN and SYGVQD (reference sequence). The CDR3 nucleotides are TGCGCCAGCAGGGCGAAGTGGGACAACCTTCAGAGCTCCTACGAGCAGTACTTC. Protein sequence: CASRAKWDNLQSSYEQYF.

The chain has TRBV20-1 and TRBJ2-1, with TRBD2 matching 16 bases. V lost 6 bases, J lost 1 base, and 3 bases stayed unmatched. Per the germline V gene, CDR1 is DFQATT and CDR2 is SNEGSKA (reference sequence). CDR3 length equals 16 residues. In DNA form, the CDR3 reads TGCAGTGCCCAGGGACTAGCGGGAGGGTCCTACAATGAGCAGTTCTTC. This sequence encodes CSAQGLAGGSYNEQFF.

The rearrangement uses TRBV29-1 and TRBJ2-1; no clear D. V was shortened by 1 base and J by 1 base, with 5 bases between the two germline ends. The CDR3 totals 13 residues. Germline V gene lookup returns CDR1 SQVTM and CDR2 ANQGSEA. Here the CDR3 reads CSVEGISYNEQFF. The CDR3 DNA sequence: TGCAGCGTTGAAGGTATATCCTACAATGAGCAGTTCTTC.

This rearrangement joins TRBV29-1 to TRBJ2-1; 11 bases match TRBD2. Germline V gene sequence: CDR1 SQVTM, CDR2 ANQGSEA. V trimming: 0 bases; J trimming: 7 bases; junction bases outside the gene matches: 5. The CDR3 is 15 amino acids. The CDR3 protein is CSVEDTSGSRNEQFF. DNA for the CDR3: TGCAGCGTTGAAGATACTAGCGGGAGTAGAAATGAGCAGTTCTTC.

This chain connects TRBV7-2 to TRBJ2-7; D ambiguous. This CDR3 has 14 residues. The germline gives CDR1 SGHTA, CDR2 FQGNSA. Trimming took 4 bases from V and 2 from J, leaving 12 bases between them. The CDR3 protein is CASSSNSRTYEQYF. CDR3 in DNA: TGTGCCAGCAGCTCTAACAGCCGGACCTACGAGCAGTACTTC.

This clonotype was counted many times. The chain uses TRBV18 and TRBJ2-7; tentatively, D is TRBD1 (6 bases). The germline V gene has CDR1 KGHSH and CDR2 LQKENI. The CDR3 sequence is 15 residues long. Deletions cut 3 bases from V and 3 bases from J, with 15 bases between. The CDR3: CASSPTGHGLYEQYF. DNA of the CDR3: TGTGCCAGCTCACCGACAGGCCACGGCCTCTACGAGCAGTACTTC.

This clonotype appeared once. This sequence joins TRBV20-1 and TRBJ2-7; 10 bases match TRBD2. CDR1 is DFQATT and CDR2 is SNEGSKA in the germline V gene (reference sequence). The CDR3 runs to 13 residues. V was clipped by 2 bases and J by 7 bases; unmatched bases: 5. The CDR3 DNA reads TGCAGTGCTAGAAAAGGACTAGCGGCGGAGCAGTACTTC. It is translated as CSARKGLAAEQYF.

The genes are TRBV20-1 and TRBJ2-5, with D possibly matching TRBD2 (6 bases). Looked up from germline, CDR1 is DFQATT and CDR2 is SNEGSKA (reference sequence). The CDR3 has 14 residues. Deletions cut 6 bases from V and 5 bases from J, with 19 bases between. Here the CDR3 reads CSADAGLRAETQYF. DNA for the CDR3: TGCAGTGCCGACGCGGGGCTTAGGGCGGAGACCCAGTACTTC.

This clonotype has more than one count but fewer than ten. The CDR3 nucleotides read TGTGCCAGCAGCTTTCCCCGGGGTGGCACAGATACGCAGTATTTT. This sequence encodes CASSFPRGGTDTQYF. The rearrangement links TRBV5-6 to TRBJ2-3, with D maybe TRBD2 (5 bases). This CDR3 has 15 residues. CDR1 is SGHDT and CDR2 is YYEEEE in the germline V gene. V lost 2 bases and J lost 1, with 11 bases in between.

This clonotype was observed a single time. This may be a read error, as it is one base from a much larger clone. The rearrangement joins TRBV6-2 or TRBV6-3 to TRBJ2-6, with unresolved D. Trimming pared 3 bases from V and 1 base from J, leaving 7 bases between. There are 15 residues in the CDR3. Germline V lookup: CDR1 MNHEY, CDR2 SVGEGT. DNA of the CDR3: TGTGCCAGCAGTTATGACCAGTCTGGGGCCAACGTCCTGACTTTC. This translates into CASSYDQSGANVLTF.

This clonotype has a handful of counts. CDR3 bases: TGTGCCAGCAGGACTAGCGGGATCTGGTTAGCCAAAAACATTCAGTACTTC. Translated: CASRTSGIWLAKNIQYF. The rearrangement uses TRBV2 and TRBJ2-4; 11 bases are a match to TRBD2. With 6 bases clipped from V and 0 bases from J, the junction kept 7 bases outside the gene matches. Germline V CDR1 and CDR2: SNHLY, FYNNEI. The CDR3 has 17 residues.

V is TRBV5-1 and J is TRBJ2-5, with TRBD2 matching over 9 bases. TRBJ2-7 explains the end of the DNA better; the J call may be wrong. The CDR3 sequence is 13 residues long. Germline CDR1 SGHRS, CDR2 YFSETQ. CDR3 sequence reads: CASTPAGGDEQYF. CDR3 DNA sequence: TGCGCCAGCACCCCGGCGGGGGGGGACGAGCAGTACTTC.

This chain links TRBV28 with TRBJ1-1, with TRBD1 identical over 8 bases. The CDR3 extends over 11 amino acids. Germline CDR1 and CDR2: MDHEN and SYDVKM. The V gene end was trimmed by 8 bases and the J gene end by 14 bases; junction bases not matched to a gene: 10. This CDR3 reads CASVQGQVAFF. Here the CDR3 DNA reads TGTGCCAGCGTACAGGGACAGGTAGCCTTCTTT.

This clonotype appeared a few times. This chain joins TRBV5-6 and TRBJ2-7; possibly TRBD2 for D (7 bases). The CDR3 length is 14 residues. V lost 7 bases, J lost 7 bases, and 21 bases lay in between. Germline assignment: CDR1 SGHDT and CDR2 YYEEEE. Here the CDR3 reads CASDLGGRLGEQYF. CDR3 bases: TGTGCCAGCGATCTCGGGGGGCGATTGGGAGAGCAGTACTTC.

The table lists this clonotype with many counts. In DNA, the CDR3 is TGTGCCAGCAGCTCGTTAGTTTTCGACTACGAGCAGTACTTC. Translation gives CASSSLVFDYEQYF. The chain has TRBV5-5 and TRBJ2-7; D uncertain. The CDR3 is 14 amino acids. The V and J ends lost 3 bases and 3 bases respectively, with 13 bases between them. CDR1 is SGHKS and CDR2 is YYEKEE in the germline V gene (reference sequence). The entire variable domain, with the rest obtained from reference TRBV5-5 and TRBJ2-7, is as follows: DAGVTQSPTHLIKTRGQQVTLRCSPISGHKSVSWYQQVLGQGPQFIFQYYEKEERGRGNFPDRFSARQFPNYSSELNVNALLLGDSALYLCASSSLVFDYEQYFGPGTRLTVT.